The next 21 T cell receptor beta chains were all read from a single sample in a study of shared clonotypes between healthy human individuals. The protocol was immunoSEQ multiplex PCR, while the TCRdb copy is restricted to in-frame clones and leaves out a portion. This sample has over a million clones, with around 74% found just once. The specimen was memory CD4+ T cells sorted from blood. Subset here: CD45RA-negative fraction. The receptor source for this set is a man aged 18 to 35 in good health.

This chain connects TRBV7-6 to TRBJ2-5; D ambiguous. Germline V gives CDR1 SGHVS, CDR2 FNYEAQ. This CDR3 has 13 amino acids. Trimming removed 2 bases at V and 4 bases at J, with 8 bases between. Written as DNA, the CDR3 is TGTGCCAGCAGCTTAAAGGTGGCAGAGACCCAGTACTTC. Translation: CASSLKVAETQYF.

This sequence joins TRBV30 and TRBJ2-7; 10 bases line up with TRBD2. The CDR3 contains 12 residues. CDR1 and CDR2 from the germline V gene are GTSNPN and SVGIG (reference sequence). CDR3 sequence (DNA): TGTGCGGGCGGGCTAGCGGGGGTCGAGCAGTACTTC. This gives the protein CAGGLAGVEQYF.

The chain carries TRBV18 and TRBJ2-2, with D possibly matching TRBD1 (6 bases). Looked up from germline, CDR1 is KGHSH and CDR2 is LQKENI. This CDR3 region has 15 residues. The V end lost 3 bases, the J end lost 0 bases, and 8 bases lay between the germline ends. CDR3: CASSPRQANTGELFF. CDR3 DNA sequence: TGTGCCAGCTCACCGCGACAGGCGAACACCGGGGAGCTGTTTTTT. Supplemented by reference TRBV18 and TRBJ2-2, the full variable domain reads NAGVMQNPRHLVRRRGQEARLRCSPMKGHSHVYWYRQLPEEGLKFMVYLQKENIIDESGMPKERFSAEFPKEGPSILRIQQVVRGDSAAYFCASSPRQANTGELFFGEGSRLTVL.

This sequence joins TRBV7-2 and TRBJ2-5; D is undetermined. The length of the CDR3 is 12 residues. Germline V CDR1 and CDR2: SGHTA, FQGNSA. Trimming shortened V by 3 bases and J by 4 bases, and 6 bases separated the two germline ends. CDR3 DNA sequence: TGTGCCAGCAGCTTGTATCGAGAGACCCAGTACTTC. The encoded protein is CASSLYRETQYF.

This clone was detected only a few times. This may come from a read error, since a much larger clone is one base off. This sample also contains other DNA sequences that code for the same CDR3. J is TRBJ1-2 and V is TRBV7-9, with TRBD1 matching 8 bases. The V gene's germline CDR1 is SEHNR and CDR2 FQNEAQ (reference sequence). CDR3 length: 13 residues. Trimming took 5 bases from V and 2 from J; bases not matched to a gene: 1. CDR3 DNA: TGTGCCAGCAGCCGACAGGGGAACTATGGCTACACCTTC. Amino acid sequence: CASSRQGNYGYTF.

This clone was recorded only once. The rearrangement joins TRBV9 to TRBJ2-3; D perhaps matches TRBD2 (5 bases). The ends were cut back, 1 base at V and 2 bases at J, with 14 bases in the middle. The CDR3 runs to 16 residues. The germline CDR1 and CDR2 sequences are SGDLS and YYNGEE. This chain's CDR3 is CASSVRGRGYTDTQYF. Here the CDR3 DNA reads TGTGCCAGCAGCGTACGAGGTCGGGGATACACAGATACGCAGTATTTT.

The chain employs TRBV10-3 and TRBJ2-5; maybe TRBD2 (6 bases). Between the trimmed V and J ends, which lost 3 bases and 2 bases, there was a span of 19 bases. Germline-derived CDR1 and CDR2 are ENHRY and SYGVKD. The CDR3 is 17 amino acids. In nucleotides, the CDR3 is TGTGCCATCAGTGACCACCTCCTGGGAGGAACTCAAGAGACCCAGTACTTC. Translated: CAISDHLLGGTQETQYF.

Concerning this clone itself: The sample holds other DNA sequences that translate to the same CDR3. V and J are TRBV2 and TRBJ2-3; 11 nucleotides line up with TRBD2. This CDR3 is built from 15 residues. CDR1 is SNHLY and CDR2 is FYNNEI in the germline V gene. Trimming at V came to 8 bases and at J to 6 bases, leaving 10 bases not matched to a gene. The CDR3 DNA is TGTGCCAGCTCGGGGCTAGCGGGGGGTTCGGATACGCAGTATTTT. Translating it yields CASSGLAGGSDTQYF.

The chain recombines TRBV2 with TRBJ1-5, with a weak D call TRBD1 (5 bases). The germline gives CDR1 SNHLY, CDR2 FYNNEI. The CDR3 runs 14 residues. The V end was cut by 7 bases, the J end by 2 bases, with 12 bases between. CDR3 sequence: CASTPDSGNQPQHF. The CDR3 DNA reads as TGTGCCAGCACTCCCGACAGCGGCAATCAGCCCCAGCATTTT.

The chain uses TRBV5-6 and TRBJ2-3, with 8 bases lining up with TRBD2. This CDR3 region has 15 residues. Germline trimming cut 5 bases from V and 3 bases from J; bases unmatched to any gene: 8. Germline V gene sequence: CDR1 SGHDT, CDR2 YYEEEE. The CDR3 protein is CASRGTGLGTDTQYF. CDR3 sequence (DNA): TGTGCCAGCAGGGGCACGGGACTAGGAACAGATACGCAGTATTTT.

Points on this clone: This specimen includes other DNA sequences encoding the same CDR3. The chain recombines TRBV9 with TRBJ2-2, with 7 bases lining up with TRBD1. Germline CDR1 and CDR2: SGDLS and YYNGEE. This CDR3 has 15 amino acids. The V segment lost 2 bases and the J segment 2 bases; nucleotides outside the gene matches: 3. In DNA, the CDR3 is TGTGCCAGCAGCGTGGGGACAGTTAACACCGGGGAGCTGTTTTTT. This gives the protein CASSVGTVNTGELFF.

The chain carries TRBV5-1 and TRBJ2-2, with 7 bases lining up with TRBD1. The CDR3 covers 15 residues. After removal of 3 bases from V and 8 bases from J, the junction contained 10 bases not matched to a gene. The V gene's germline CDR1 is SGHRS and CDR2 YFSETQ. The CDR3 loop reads CASSWDRAFGGELFF. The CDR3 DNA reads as TGCGCCAGCAGCTGGGACAGAGCCTTCGGGGGGGAGCTGTTTTTT. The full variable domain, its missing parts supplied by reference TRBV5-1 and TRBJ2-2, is KAGVTQTPRYLIKTRGQQVTLSCSPISGHRSVSWYQQTPGQGLQFLFEYFSETQRNKGNFPGRFSGRQFSNSRSEMNVSTLELGDSALYLCASSWDRAFGGELFFGEGSRLTVL.

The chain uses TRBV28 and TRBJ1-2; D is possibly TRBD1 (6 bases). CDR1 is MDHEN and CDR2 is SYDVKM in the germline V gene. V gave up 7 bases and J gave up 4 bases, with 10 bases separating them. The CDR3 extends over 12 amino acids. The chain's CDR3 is CASTDSLYGYTF. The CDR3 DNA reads TGTGCCAGCACGGACAGTCTCTATGGCTACACCTTC.

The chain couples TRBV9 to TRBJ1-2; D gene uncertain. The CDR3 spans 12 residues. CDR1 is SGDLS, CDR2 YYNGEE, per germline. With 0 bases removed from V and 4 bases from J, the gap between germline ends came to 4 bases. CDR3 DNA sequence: TGTGCCAGCAGCGTAGGGTTCTATGGCTACACCTTC. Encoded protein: CASSVGFYGYTF.

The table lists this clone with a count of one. CDR3 amino acids: CASSLIPPDRGLNYGYTF. CDR3 coding DNA: TGTGCCAGCAGCTTAATCCCCCCCGACAGGGGGTTGAACTATGGCTACACCTTC. The chain combines TRBV7-2 with TRBJ1-2; TRBD1 matches 9 bases. The junction had 12 bases not matched to a gene; V was cut back by 2 bases and J by 2 bases. This CDR3 region has 18 residues. Per germline, CDR1 SGHTA and CDR2 FQGNSA.

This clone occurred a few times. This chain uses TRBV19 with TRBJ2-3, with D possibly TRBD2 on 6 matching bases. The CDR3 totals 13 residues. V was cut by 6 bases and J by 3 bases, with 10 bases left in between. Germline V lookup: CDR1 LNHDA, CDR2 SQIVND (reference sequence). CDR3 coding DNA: TGTGCCAGTAGGACGGGAGCGACAGATACGCAGTATTTT. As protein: CASRTGATDTQYF.

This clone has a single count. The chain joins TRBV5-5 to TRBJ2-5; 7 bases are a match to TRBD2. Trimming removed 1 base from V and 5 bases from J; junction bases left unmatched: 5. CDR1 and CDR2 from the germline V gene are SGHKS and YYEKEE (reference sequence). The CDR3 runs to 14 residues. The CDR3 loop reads CASSLPSGLETQYF. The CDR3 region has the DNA TGTGCCAGCAGCTTGCCTAGCGGATTGGAGACCCAGTACTTC.

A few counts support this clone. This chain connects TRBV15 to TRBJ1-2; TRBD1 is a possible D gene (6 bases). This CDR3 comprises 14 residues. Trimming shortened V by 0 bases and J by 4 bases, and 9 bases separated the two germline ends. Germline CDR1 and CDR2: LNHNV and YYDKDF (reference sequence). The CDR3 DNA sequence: TGTGCCACCAGCAGAGATGTACAGGGCTATGGCTACACCTTC. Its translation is CATSRDVQGYGYTF.

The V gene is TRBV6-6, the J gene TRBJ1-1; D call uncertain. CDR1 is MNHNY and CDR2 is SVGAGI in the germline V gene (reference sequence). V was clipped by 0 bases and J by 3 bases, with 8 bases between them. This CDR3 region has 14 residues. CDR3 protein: CASSYSRSDTEAFF. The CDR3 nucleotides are TGTGCCAGCAGTTACTCTCGGTCGGACACTGAAGCTTTCTTT.

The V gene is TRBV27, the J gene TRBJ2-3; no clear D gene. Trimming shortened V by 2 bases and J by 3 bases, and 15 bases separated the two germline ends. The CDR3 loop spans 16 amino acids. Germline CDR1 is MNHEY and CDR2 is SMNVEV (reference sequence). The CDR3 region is CASSLNPGSKTDTQYF. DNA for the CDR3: TGTGCCAGCAGTTTAAACCCCGGGTCGAAAACAGATACGCAGTATTTT.

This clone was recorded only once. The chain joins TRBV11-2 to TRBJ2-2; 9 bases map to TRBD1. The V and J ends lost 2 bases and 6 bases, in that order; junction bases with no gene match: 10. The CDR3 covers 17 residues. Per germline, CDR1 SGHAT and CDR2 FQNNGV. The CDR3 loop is CASSLRPGTGFPGELFF. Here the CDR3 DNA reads TGTGCCAGCAGCTTACGCCCCGGGACAGGGTTCCCCGGGGAGCTGTTTTTT.